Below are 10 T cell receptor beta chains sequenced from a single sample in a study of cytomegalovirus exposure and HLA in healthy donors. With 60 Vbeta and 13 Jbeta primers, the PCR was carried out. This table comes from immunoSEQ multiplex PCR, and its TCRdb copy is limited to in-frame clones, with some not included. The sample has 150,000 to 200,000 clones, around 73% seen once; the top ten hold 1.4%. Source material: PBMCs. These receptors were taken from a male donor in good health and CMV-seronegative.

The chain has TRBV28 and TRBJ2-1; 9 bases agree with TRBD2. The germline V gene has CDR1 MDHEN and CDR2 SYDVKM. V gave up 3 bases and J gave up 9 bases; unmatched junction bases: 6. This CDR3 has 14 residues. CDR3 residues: CASSLVAGVSEQFF. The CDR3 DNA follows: TGTGCCAGCAGTTTGGTAGCGGGAGTAAGTGAGCAGTTCTTC.

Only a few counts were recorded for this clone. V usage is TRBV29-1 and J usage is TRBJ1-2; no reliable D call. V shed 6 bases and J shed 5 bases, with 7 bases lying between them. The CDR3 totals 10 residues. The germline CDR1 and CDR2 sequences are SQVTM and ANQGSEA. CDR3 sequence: CSVQEYGYTF. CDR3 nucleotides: TGCAGCGTCCAGGAATATGGCTACACCTTC. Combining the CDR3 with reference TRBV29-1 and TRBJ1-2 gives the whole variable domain SAVISQKPSRDICQRGTSLTIQCQVDSQVTMMFWYRQQPGQSLTLIATANQGSEATYESGFVIDKFPISRPNLTFSTLTVSNMSPEDSSIYLCSVQEYGYTFGSGTRLTVV.

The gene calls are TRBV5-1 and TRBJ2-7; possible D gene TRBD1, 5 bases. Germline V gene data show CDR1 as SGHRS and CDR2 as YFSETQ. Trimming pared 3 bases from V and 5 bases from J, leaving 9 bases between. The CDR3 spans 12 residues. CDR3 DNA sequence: TGCGCCAGCAGCTCCAGGGCCCACGAGCAGTACTTC. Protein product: CASSSRAHEQYF.

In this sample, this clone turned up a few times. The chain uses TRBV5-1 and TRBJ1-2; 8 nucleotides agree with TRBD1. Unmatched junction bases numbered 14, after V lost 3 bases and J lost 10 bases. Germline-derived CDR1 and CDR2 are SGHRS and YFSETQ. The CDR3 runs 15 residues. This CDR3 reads CASSYPSGTGDVYTF. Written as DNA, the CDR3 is TGCGCCAGCAGCTATCCCTCCGGGACAGGTGATGTCTACACCTTC.

The CDR3 loop reads CASSAWGGDNEQFF. The DNA of the CDR3 is TGTGCCAGCAGCGCTTGGGGCGGAGACAATGAGCAGTTCTTC. This chain uses TRBV7-9 with TRBJ2-1; possible D gene TRBD1, 5 bases. From germline, CDR1 is SEHNR and CDR2 FQNEAQ (reference sequence). The CDR3 loop spans 14 amino acids. V was pared by 5 bases and J by 5 bases, with 13 bases between.

DNA for the CDR3: TGTGCCACCAGCGAGTGGACAGGCGTGCCAACTGAAGCTTTCTTT. This sequence encodes CATSEWTGVPTEAFF. This sequence joins TRBV15 and TRBJ1-1; 7 nucleotides align to TRBD1. Germline CDR1 is LNHNV and CDR2 is YYDKDF (reference sequence). This CDR3 region has 15 residues. With V trimmed by 5 bases and J by 5 bases, 11 bases remained unmatched.

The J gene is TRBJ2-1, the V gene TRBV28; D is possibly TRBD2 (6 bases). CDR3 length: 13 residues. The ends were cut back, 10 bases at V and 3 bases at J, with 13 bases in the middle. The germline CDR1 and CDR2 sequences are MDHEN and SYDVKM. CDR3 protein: CATGEDNYNEQFF. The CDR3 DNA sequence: TGTGCCACCGGGGAGGACAACTACAATGAGCAGTTCTTC.

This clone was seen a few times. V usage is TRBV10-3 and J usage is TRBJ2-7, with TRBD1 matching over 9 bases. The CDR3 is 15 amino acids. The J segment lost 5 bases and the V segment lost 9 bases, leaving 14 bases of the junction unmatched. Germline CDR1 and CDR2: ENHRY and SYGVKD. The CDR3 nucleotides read TGTGCCATAAACGGTCGGGGACAGGGTGGAGACGAGCAGTACTTC. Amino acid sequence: CAINGRGQGGDEQYF.

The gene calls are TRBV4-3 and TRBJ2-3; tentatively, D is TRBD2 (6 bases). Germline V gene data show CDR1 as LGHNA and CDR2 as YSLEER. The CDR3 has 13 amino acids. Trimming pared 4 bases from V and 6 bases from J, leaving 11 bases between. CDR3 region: CASSLTGADTQYF. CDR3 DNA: TGCGCCAGCAGCCTTACGGGAGCCGATACGCAGTATTTT.

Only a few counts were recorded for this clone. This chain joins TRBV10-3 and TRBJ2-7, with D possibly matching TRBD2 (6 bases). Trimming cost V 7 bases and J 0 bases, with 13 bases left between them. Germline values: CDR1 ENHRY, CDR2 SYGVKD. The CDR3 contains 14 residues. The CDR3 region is CAINGGTASYEQYF. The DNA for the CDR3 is TGTGCCATCAATGGCGGGACTGCCTCCTACGAGCAGTACTTC.